This T cell receptor beta chain was recovered during a study of PD-1 blockade in classical Hodgkin lymphoma. Trimming left V 5 bases short and J 3 bases short, with 14 bases between. Germline loops: CDR1 MNHEY, CDR2 SMNVEV (reference sequence). The CDR3 sequence is 15 residues long. Profiling relied on immunoSEQ multiplex PCR, and the TCRdb table lists in-frame clones only, not all of them. The table shows about 110,000 clones, with 89% occurring only once. Brentuximab vedotin exposure varied, and every patient relapsed after autologous stem cell transplantation. The TCR was taken from a human donor with classical Hodgkin lymphoma. Sample: peripheral blood mononuclear cells (PBMCs), taken before the second cycle of nivolumab. J is TRBJ1-5 and V is TRBV27; D is unclear. This CDR3 is CASSRNPTVNQPQHF. The DNA for the CDR3 is TGTGCCAGCAGTCGCAATCCTACCGTCAATCAGCCCCAGCATTTT.